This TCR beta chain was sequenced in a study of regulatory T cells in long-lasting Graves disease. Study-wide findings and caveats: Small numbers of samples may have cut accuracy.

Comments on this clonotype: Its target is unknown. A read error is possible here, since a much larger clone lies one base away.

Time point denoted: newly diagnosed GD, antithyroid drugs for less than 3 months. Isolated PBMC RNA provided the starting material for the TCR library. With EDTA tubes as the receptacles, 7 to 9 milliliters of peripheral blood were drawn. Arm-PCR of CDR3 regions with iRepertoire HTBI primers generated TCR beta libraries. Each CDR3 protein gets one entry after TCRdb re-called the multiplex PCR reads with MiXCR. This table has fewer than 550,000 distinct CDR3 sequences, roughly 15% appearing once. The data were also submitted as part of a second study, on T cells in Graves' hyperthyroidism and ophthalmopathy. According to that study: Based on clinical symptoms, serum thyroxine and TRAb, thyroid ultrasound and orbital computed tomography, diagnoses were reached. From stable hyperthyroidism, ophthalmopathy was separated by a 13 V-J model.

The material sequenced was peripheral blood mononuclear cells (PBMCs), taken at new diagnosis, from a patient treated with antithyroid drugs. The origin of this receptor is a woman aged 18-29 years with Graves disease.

The CDR3 sequence is CASSYCRVCEQCF. The CDR3 DNA reads as TGTGCCAGCAGTTACTGTCGTGTCTGCGAGCAGTGCTTC. The chain employs TRBV6-2 or TRBV6-3 and TRBJ2-7; D is undetermined. This CDR3 spans 13 amino acids. Per germline, CDR1 MNHEY and CDR2 SVGEGT.